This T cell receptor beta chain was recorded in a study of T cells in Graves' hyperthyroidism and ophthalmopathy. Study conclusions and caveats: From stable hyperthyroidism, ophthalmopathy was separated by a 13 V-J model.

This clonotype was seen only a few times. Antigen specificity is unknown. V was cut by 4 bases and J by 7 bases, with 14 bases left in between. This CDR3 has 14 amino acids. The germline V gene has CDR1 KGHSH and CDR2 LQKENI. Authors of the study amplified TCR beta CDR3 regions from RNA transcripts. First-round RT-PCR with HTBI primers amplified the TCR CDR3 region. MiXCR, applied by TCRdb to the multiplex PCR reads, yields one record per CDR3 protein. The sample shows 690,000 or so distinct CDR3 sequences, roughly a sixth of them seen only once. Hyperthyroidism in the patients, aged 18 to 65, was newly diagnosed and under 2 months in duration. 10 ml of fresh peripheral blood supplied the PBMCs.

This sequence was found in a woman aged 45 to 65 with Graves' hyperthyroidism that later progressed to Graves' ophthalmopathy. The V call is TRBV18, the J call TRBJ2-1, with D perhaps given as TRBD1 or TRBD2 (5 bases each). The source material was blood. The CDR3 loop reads CASSLTEGQNEQFF. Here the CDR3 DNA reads TGTGCCAGCTCACTGACAGAGGGGCAAAATGAGCAGTTCTTC. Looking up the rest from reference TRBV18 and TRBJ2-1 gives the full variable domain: NAGVMQNPRHLVRRRGQEARLRCSPMKGHSHVYWYRQLPEEGLKFMVYLQKENIIDESGMPKERFSAEFPKEGPSILRIQQVVRGDSAAYFCASSLTEGQNEQFFGPGTRLTVL.